This T cell receptor (beta chain) came from a study of memory CD8 T cells in hepatitis C reinfection. Across the study: HCV reinfection: RNA-positive following two negative tests at least 60 days apart. Pre-reinfection sampling occurred 55 to 20 weeks ahead of detected reinfection.

V was clipped by 5 bases and J by 6 bases, with 17 bases between them. The CDR3 is 14 amino acids. Germline V gene lookup returns CDR1 LNHDA and CDR2 SQIVND (reference sequence). The table came from immunoSEQ multiplex PCR; TCRdb's copy has only in-frame clones and leaves some out. The sample holds 45,000 to 65,000 clones, roughly 90% seen once. Described time point: pre-reinfection, 55 to 20 weeks before reinfection detection. No in vitro expansion preceded TCR sequencing of the sorted cells. This TCR came from a young man with hepatitis C virus infection. The sequencing sample was made of naive CD8+ T cells sorted from blood. V is TRBV19 and J is TRBJ2-7, with a weak D call TRBD2 (5 bases). The CDR3 sequence is CASSLFLWSGEQYF. As DNA, the CDR3 is TGTGCCAGTAGTCTCTTCCTCTGGAGCGGCGAGCAGTACTTC.